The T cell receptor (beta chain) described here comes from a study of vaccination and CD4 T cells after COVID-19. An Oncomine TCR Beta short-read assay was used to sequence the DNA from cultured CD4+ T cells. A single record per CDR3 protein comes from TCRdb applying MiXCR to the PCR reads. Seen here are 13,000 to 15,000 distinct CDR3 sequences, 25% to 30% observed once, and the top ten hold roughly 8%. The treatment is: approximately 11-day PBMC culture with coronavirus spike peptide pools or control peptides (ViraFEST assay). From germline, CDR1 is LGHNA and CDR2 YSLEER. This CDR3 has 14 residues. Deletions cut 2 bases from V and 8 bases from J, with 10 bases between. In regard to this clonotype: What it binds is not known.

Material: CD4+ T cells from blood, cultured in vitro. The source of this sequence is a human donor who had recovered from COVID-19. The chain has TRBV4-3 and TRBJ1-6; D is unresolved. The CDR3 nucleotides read TGCGCCAGCAGCCAACTCGACCGGGATTCACCCCTCCACTTT. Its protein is CASSQLDRDSPLHF.